This T cell receptor (beta chain) was identified during a study of OX40 agonist ivuxolimab in advanced cancers. Across the study: The study gave patients intravenous ivuxolimab at 0.01 to 10 mg/kg every 2 weeks. Participants, 65% to 85% male, averaged roughly 60 years of age, ranging from roughly 20 to 85.

Blood samples were obtained at baseline, cycle 4 day 1, and cycle 7 day 1. About this clone: What it binds is unknown.

Points from the study as a whole: The CD4+ and CD8+ T cells in the blood had expanded clonally by week 6 at 0.1 to 3.0 mg/kg.

Sequencing was performed with immunoSEQ multiplex PCR; in TCRdb, only in-frame clones are kept and a portion is missing. The sample holds roughly 86,000 clones, 92% seen once. This CDR3 contains 15 residues. Looked up from germline, CDR1 is LNHDA and CDR2 is SQIVND (reference sequence). With 3 bases removed from V and 2 bases from J, the gap between germline ends came to 10 bases. The V and J genes are TRBV19 and TRBJ2-2; no clear D. The sequence was collected from an adult with an advanced solid tumor such as melanoma, head and neck, liver or kidney cancer. Here the sequenced sample was CD4+ or CD8+ T cells sorted from blood, taken in a trial of the OX40 agonist ivuxolimab. The DNA of the CDR3 is TGTGCCAGTAGTATTGGTCTGATAAACACCGGGGAGCTGTTTTTT. As protein: CASSIGLINTGELFF.